Sequencing of this T cell receptor beta chain was carried out in a study of cytomegalovirus exposure and HLA in healthy donors. The PCR made use of 60 Vbeta and 13 Jbeta primers. Profiling relied on immunoSEQ multiplex PCR, and the TCRdb table lists in-frame clones only, not all of them. The sample yields approximately 120,000 clones, 85% to 90% seen once. Overall study results and limits: The investigators catalogued 164 TCR beta chains as cytomegalovirus-associated.

Regarding this clone: Antigen: not known.

V lost 5 bases, J lost 4 bases, and 7 bases lay in between. CDR1 and CDR2 from the germline V gene are SNHLY and FYNNEI. The CDR3 has 12 amino acids. The sample comprised PBMCs. This rearrangement joins TRBV2 to TRBJ2-3, with unresolved D. The receptor's source is a woman in her twenties or thirties in good health and CMV-seropositive. DNA for the CDR3: TGTGCCAGCAGTATCTTCGCAGATACGCAGTATTTT. Translated, it gives CASSIFADTQYF.